Listed below are T cell receptor beta chains from one sample, sequenced in a study of beta chain features in type 1 diabetes. This table comes from immunoSEQ multiplex PCR, and its TCRdb copy is limited to in-frame clones, with some not included. The data contain 600,000 to 700,000 clones, roughly an eighth of them singletons. Source material: naive CD4+ T cells from blood. The receptor source for this set is a man under 40 with type 1 diabetes. Each CDR3 is given with its conserved first and last residue. The D gene is left open where the match is weak. Clone size is not always given. Where it is, it says once, few, many or a class for expanded clones.

d_gene	abundance	v_gene	CDR3aa
-	few	TRBV7-9	CASSGKSGGGTTGELFF
-	-	TRBV6-5	CASSSAGGNYGYTF
-	few	TRBV4-3	CASSQDWRGGYTF
-	-	TRBV10-3	CAIKFSGKENEQFF
-	-	TRBV5-6	CASSSGGRLNTEAFF
-	-	TRBV19	CASRSWDYQETQYF
-	-	TRBV11-3	CASSRGQMNTEAFF
-	few	TRBV27	CASSLSGSQYF
-	-	TRBV19	CASSIRDSIGEAFF
TRBD1	-	TRBV28	CASSFGQEWSPLHF
TRBD1	-	TRBV30	CAWGQGLNSPLHF
TRBD1	few	TRBV6-6	CASSYGQGAAFF
-	-	TRBV14	CASSQGRPSRENTEAFF
-	-	TRBV19	CASSISGGQETQYF
-	-	TRBV27	CASRDSGRGYTF
TRBD1	few	TRBV10-3	CAIRTGDSYNEQFF